A single sample is the source of the 18 T cell receptor beta chains below, sequenced in a study of response to subunit inactivated influenza vaccine. TCRdb reanalysed the RT-PCR reads using MiXCR and keeps one entry per CDR3 protein. Seen here are around 750,000 distinct CDR3 sequences, roughly 20% observed once, and the top ten hold about 10%. The sequences come from PBMCs from blood, collected approximately 5 days after vaccination. Source of these receptors: a man in his forties or fifties who received an inactivated influenza vaccine.

The chain recombines TRBV5-1 with TRBJ1-2; no clear D gene. Germline V gene lookup returns CDR1 SGHRS and CDR2 YFSETQ. This CDR3 comprises 13 residues. The ends were cut back, 4 bases at V and 2 bases at J, with 9 bases in the middle. The CDR3 region is CASSIDGNYGYTF. The CDR3 DNA is TGCGCCAGCAGCATTGACGGGAACTATGGCTACACCTTC.

This clonotype was found many times. The V call is TRBV4-3, the J call TRBJ1-2; D is possibly TRBD1 (6 bases). Between the trimmed V and J ends, which lost 4 bases and 4 bases, there was a span of 19 bases. This CDR3 spans 16 amino acids. Germline-derived CDR1 and CDR2 are LGHNA and YSLEER. The CDR3 region is CASSRDGGGSSYGYTF. CDR3 bases: TGCGCCAGCAGCCGAGACGGGGGGGGCTCGTCCTATGGCTACACCTTC.

V and J are TRBV11-2 and TRBJ2-1; a weak D match, TRBD2 (5 bases). There are 14 residues in the CDR3. The germline V gene has CDR1 SGHAT and CDR2 FQNNGV. V lost 8 bases, J lost 5 bases, and 16 bases lay in between. CDR3 sequence: CASRRGPRDNEQFF. DNA of the CDR3: TGTGCCAGCCGGAGAGGGCCGAGGGACAATGAGCAGTTCTTC.

A few counts support this clonotype. The chain couples TRBV5-1 to TRBJ2-3, with 7 bases lining up with TRBD1. CDR1 and CDR2 from the germline V gene are SGHRS and YFSETQ. CDR3 length: 13 residues. The V gene end was trimmed by 4 bases and the J gene end by 8 bases; junction bases not matched to a gene: 7. DNA for the CDR3: TGCGCCAGCAGCGAGGGACAGACGGGTACGCAGTATTTT. This codes for CASSEGQTGTQYF.

The rearrangement links TRBV7-8 to TRBJ1-5; 7 nucleotides agree with TRBD1. The germline V gene encodes CDR1 SGHVS and CDR2 FQNEAQ. Trimming took 4 bases from V and 5 from J; bases not matched to a gene: 5. CDR3 length: 14 amino acids. DNA of the CDR3: TGTGCCAGCAGCTACGACAGGGCCGATCAGCCCCAGCATTTT. It encodes CASSYDRADQPQHF.

The V and J genes are TRBV4-3 and TRBJ2-7; 9 bases are shared with TRBD2. From germline, CDR1 is LGHNA and CDR2 YSLEER. This CDR3 spans 14 amino acids. The V and J ends lost 0 bases and 7 bases, in that order; junction bases with no gene match: 4. The CDR3 coding sequence is TGCGCCAGCAGCCAAGAGGCGGGAGGGAATGAGCAGTACTTC. Protein product: CASSQEAGGNEQYF.

The chain employs TRBV10-3 and TRBJ1-6; 9 bases map to TRBD1. Germline V gene lookup returns CDR1 ENHRY and CDR2 SYGVKD. This CDR3 spans 14 amino acids. The junction had 5 bases not matched to a gene; V was cut back by 6 bases and J by 8 bases. CDR3 bases: TGTGCCATCAGAAACCGGGACAGGGATTCACCCCTCCACTTT. As protein: CAIRNRDRDSPLHF.

The rearrangement joins TRBV20-1 to TRBJ2-1, with 10 bases that match TRBD2. V lost 6 bases, J lost 3 bases, and 5 bases stayed unmatched. The CDR3 totals 14 residues. Germline V lookup: CDR1 DFQATT, CDR2 SNEGSKA (reference sequence). The CDR3: CSAGLAELYNEQFF. The CDR3 DNA reads TGCAGTGCCGGACTAGCGGAACTCTACAATGAGCAGTTCTTC.

This clonotype was detected only a few times. The chain joins TRBV6-1 to TRBJ1-4, with D perhaps TRBD1 (5 bases). The V and J ends lost 5 bases and 8 bases respectively, with 15 bases between them. The CDR3 is made up of 14 amino acids. Germline V gene sequence: CDR1 MNHNS, CDR2 SASEGT. CDR3 residues: CASSRRGIGEKLFF. CDR3 bases: TGTGCCAGCAGTAGAAGGGGTATTGGAGAAAAACTGTTTTTT.

The chain recombines TRBV7-8 with TRBJ2-7, with D perhaps matching TRBD2 (5 bases). The CDR3 runs to 13 residues. Germline V gives CDR1 SGHVS, CDR2 FQNEAQ. The V end was cut by 4 bases, the J end by 6 bases, with 13 bases between. The CDR3 coding sequence is TGTGCCAGCAGCTCCGGGGAAGTGGGCGAGCAGTACTTC. Its translation is CASSSGEVGEQYF.

The V call is TRBV5-1, the J call TRBJ1-1; D not certain. Trimming cost V 1 base and J 1 base, with 11 bases left between them. CDR1 is SGHRS, CDR2 YFSETQ, per germline. CDR3 length: 15 amino acids. Here the CDR3 DNA reads TGCGCCAGCAGCTTGAGGACCGCAGGGAACACTGAAGCTTTCTTT. It yields the protein CASSLRTAGNTEAFF.

V is TRBV7-9 and J is TRBJ2-5; D is unclear. Germline assignment: CDR1 SEHNR and CDR2 FQNEAQ (reference sequence). CDR3 size: 15 residues. V gave up 5 bases and J gave up 5 bases, with 18 bases separating them. The CDR3 is CASSPGPQQWETQYF. CDR3 nucleotides: TGTGCCAGCAGCCCCGGCCCCCAGCAGTGGGAGACCCAGTACTTC.

CDR3 loop: CASSKSSLNIQYF. For the CDR3, the DNA is TGTGCCAGCTCAAAATCCAGCCTTAACATTCAGTACTTC. The chain joins TRBV7-9 to TRBJ2-4; no reliable D call. V lost 8 bases, J lost 7 bases, and 15 bases lay in between. This CDR3 spans 13 amino acids. Germline-derived CDR1 and CDR2 are SEHNR and FQNEAQ (reference sequence).

The chain combines TRBV20-1 with TRBJ2-7; 10 bases align to TRBD1. CDR3 length: 14 residues. J was trimmed by 5 bases and V by 4 bases; bases with no gene match: 8. Germline V gene data show CDR1 as DFQATT and CDR2 as SNEGSKA (reference sequence). CDR3 protein: CSANPGQGINEQYF. For the CDR3, the DNA is TGCAGTGCTAACCCGGGACAGGGGATCAACGAGCAGTACTTC.

J is TRBJ1-2 and V is TRBV14, with D possibly being TRBD1 (5 bases). Trimming removed 4 bases from V and 6 bases from J, with 9 bases in between. CDR3 size: 12 residues. CDR1 and CDR2 (germline): SGHDN, FVKESK. The CDR3 bases are TGTGCCAGCAGCCCTGGGGCCGATGGCTACACCTTC. Translating it yields CASSPGADGYTF. Based on the CDR3 plus reference TRBV14 and TRBJ1-2, the full variable domain is EAGVTQFPSHSVIEKGQTVTLRCDPISGHDNLYWYRRVMGKEIKFLLHFVKESKQDESGMPNNRFLAERTGGTYSTLKVQPAELEDSGVYFCASSPGADGYTFGSGTRLTVV.

At least ten counts were recorded for this clonotype. This rearrangement joins TRBV5-1 to TRBJ2-2, with D possibly being TRBD2 (6 bases). Trimming cost V 5 bases and J 1 base, with 12 bases left between them. CDR3 length: 15 residues. Germline CDR1 and CDR2: SGHRS and YFSETQ. The CDR3 loop reads CASSEGLVNTGELFF. For the CDR3, the DNA is TGCGCCAGCAGTGAGGGACTGGTGAACACCGGGGAGCTGTTTTTT.

This clonotype turned up a few times. In nucleotides, the CDR3 is TGTGCCAGCAGTCCCTTTTGGACTAGCGGAACCTACAATGAGCAGTTCTTC. Encoded protein: CASSPFWTSGTYNEQFF. V is TRBV6-2 or TRBV6-3 and J is TRBJ2-1; 10 nucleotides align to TRBD2. The V and J ends lost 5 bases and 2 bases, in that order; junction bases with no gene match: 9. The CDR3 length is 17 residues. Germline loops: CDR1 MNHEY, CDR2 SVGEGT.

Note on this clonotype: Compared with germline, one end of the junction differs, possibly owing to a read error. V is TRBV9 and J is TRBJ2-1, with D possibly being TRBD1 (6 bases). The CDR3 covers 10 residues. Germline V gives CDR1 SGDLS, CDR2 YYNGEE. The CDR3 protein is CASSCGTIYF. CDR3 coding DNA: TGTGCCAGCAGCTGTGGGACAATTTACTTC. Full variable domain (remainder filled in from reference TRBV9 and TRBJ2-1): DSGVTQTPKHLITATGQRVTLRCSPRSGDLSVYWYQQSLDQGLQFLIQYYNGEERAKGNILERFSAQQFPDLHSELNLSSLELGDSALYFCASSCGTIYFGPGTRLTVL.